This T cell receptor beta chain emerged from a study of blood T cell repertoires in COVID-19. Background on the study: Specimens from acute and convalescent COVID-19 originated in the United States, Italy and Spain. The cDNA or gDNA used as material had been derived from T cells, B-cell-depleted T cells, or PBMCs.

Original analysis: It was from reference gene primer amplification that nucleated cell counts were estimated. Sequencing was performed with immunoSEQ multiplex PCR; in TCRdb, only in-frame clones are kept and a portion is missing. V and J calls plus clone size are reproduced from that table; the DNA served to infer D and trimming. The table shows approximately 250,000 clones, with 85% occurring only once. CDR1 is SGDLS and CDR2 is YYNGEE in the germline V gene. The trim removed 3 bases at V and 2 bases at J, leaving 0 bases unmatched. CDR3 length equals 14 residues. The clonotype was recovered from a man aged 40-49 years with acute or convalescent COVID-19. The rearrangement joins TRBV9 to TRBJ1-5; 9 nucleotides agree with TRBD1. Input material: peripheral blood. The CDR3 region is CASSGTGGNQPQHF. The CDR3 nucleotides are TGTGCCAGCAGCGGGACAGGGGGCAATCAGCCCCAGCATTTT.